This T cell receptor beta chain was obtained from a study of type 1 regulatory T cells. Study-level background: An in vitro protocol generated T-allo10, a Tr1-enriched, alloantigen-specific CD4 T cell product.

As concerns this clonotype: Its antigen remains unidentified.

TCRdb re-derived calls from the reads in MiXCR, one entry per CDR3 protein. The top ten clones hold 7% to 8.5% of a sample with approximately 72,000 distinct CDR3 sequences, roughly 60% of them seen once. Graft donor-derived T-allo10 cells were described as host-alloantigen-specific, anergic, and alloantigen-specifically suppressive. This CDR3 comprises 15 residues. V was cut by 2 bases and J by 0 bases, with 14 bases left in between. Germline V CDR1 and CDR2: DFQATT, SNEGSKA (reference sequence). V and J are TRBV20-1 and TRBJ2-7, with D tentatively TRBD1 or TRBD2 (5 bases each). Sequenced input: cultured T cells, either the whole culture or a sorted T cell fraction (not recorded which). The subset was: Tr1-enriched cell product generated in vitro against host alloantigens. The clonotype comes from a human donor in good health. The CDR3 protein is CSARRRDVSSYEQYF. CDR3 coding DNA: TGCAGTGCTAGACGACGGGACGTAAGCTCCTACGAGCAGTACTTC.